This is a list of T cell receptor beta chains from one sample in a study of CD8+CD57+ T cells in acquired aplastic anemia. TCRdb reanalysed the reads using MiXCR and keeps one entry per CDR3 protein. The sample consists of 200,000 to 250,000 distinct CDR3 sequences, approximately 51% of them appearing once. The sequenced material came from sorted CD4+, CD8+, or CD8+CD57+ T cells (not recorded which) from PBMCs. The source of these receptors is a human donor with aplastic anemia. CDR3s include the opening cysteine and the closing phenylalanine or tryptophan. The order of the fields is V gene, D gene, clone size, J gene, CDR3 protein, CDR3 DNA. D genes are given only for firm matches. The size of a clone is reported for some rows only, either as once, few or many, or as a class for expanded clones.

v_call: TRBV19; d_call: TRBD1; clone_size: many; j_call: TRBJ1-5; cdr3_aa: CASRTGARGIQPQHF; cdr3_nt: TGTGCCAGTAGGACAGGGGCCAGGGGGATACAGCCCCAGCATTTT
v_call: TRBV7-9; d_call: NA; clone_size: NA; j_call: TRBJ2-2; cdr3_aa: CASSLVPGPTGELFF; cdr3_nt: TGTGCCAGCAGCTTAGTCCCGGGACCTACCGGGGAGCTGTTTTTT
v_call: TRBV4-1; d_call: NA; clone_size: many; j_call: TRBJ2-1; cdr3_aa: CASSQPPGYVEQFF; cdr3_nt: TGCGCCAGCAGCCAACCTCCGGGTTACGTTGAGCAGTTCTTC
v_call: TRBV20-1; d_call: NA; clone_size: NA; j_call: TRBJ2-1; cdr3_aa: CSARGGWADNEQFF; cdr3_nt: TGCAGTGCTAGGGGGGGATGGGCAGACAATGAGCAGTTCTTC
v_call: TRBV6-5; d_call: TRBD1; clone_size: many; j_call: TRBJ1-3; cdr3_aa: CASSTDRGYGNTIYF; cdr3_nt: TGTGCCAGCAGTACGGACAGGGGGTACGGAAACACCATATATTTT
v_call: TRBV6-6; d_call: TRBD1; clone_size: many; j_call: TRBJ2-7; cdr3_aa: CASREGQDLYEQYF; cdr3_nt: TGTGCCAGCAGGGAGGGACAGGACCTATACGAGCAGTACTTC
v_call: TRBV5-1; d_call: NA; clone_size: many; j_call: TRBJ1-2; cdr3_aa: CASSLYGGENYGYTF; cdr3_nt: TGCGCCAGCAGCTTGTATGGGGGCGAAAACTATGGCTACACCTTC
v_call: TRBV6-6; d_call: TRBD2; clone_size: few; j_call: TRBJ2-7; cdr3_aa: CASSGGGGTYEQYF; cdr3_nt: TGTGCCAGCAGTGGGGGGGGGGGGACCTACGAGCAGTACTTC
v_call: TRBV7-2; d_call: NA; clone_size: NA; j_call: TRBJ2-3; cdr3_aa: CASSIPGATWGTDTQYF; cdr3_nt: TGTGCCAGTAGTATTCCCGGGGCTACATGGGGCACAGATACGCAGTATTTT
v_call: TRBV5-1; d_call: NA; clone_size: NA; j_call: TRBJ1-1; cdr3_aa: CASSLSGDQPYTEAFF; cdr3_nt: TGCGCCAGCAGCTTGTCAGGGGACCAGCCATACACTGAAGCTTTCTTT
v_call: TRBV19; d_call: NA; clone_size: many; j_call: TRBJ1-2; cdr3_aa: CASGDIYGSTF; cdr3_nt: TGTGCCAGCGGGGATATATATGGTAGTACCTTC
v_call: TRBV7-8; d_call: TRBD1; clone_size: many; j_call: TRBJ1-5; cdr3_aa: CASSFGQGGSRPQHF; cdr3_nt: TGTGCCAGCAGCTTCGGACAGGGAGGGAGTCGGCCCCAGCATTTT
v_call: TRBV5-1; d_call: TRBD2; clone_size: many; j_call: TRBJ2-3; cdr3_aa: CASSPRGAGTDTQYF; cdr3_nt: TGCGCCAGCAGCCCGCGGGGGGCCGGCACAGATACGCAGTATTTT
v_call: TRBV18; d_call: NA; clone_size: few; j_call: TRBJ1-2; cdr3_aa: CATAGRDGYGYTF; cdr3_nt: TGTGCCACTGCGGGGAGGGACGGCTATGGCTACACCTTC
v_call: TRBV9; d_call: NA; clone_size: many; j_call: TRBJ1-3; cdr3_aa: CASSVEGRGLSGNTIYF; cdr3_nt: TGTGCCAGCAGCGTAGAGGGCAGGGGCCTTTCTGGAAACACCATATATTTT
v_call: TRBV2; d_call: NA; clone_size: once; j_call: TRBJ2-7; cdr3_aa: CASSGDGAGEQYF; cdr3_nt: TGTGCCAGCAGCGGGGACGGGGCTGGAGAGCAGTACTTC
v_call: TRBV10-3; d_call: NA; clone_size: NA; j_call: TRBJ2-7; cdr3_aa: CATGYGQGGYEQYF; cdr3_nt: TGTGCCACTGGGTACGGGCAGGGAGGCTACGAGCAGTACTTC
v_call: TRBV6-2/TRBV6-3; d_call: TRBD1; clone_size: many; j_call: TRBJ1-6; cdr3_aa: CASSDRDSSNSPLHF; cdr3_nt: TGTGCCAGCAGTGATCGGGACAGCTCTAATTCACCCCTCCACTTT
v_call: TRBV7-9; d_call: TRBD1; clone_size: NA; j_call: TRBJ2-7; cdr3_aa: CASRDSRQGHYEQYF; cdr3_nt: TGTGCCAGCAGGGATTCCCGACAGGGACATTACGAGCAGTACTTC
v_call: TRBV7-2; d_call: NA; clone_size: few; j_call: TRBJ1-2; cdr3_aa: CASSLDRVYGYTF; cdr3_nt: TGTGCCAGCAGCTTAGACAGGGTCTATGGCTACACCTTC
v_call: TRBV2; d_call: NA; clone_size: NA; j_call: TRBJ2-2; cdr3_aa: CASSAKQGRRETGELFF; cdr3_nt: TGTGCCAGCAGTGCCAAACAGGGGAGGAGGGAAACCGGGGAGCTGTTTTTT
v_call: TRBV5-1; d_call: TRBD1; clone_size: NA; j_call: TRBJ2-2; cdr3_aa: CASSTPTGGGVTGELFF; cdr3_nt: TGCGCCAGCAGCACCCCGACAGGGGGGGGAGTCACCGGGGAGCTGTTTTTT
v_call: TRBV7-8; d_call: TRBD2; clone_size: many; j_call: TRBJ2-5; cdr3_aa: CASSLATRGRETQYF; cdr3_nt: TGTGCCAGCAGCTTAGCGACGCGGGGGAGGGAGACCCAGTACTTC
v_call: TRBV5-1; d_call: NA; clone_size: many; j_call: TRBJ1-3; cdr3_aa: CASSLVGGQYGNTIYF; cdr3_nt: TGCGCCAGCAGCTTGGTGGGAGGACAGTACGGAAACACCATATATTTT
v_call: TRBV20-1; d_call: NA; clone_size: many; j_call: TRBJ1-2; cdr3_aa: CSTRTDYGYTF; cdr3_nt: TGCAGCACGAGGACTGACTATGGCTACACCTTC
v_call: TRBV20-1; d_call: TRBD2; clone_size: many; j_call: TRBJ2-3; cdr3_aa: CSAAPSVAGELTDTQYF; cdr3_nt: TGCAGTGCTGCACCCTCCGTGGCGGGGGAGCTCACAGATACGCAGTATTTT
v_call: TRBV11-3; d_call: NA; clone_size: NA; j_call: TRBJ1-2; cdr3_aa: CASSEGLGAKNYGYTF; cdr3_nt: TGTGCCAGCAGTGAAGGATTGGGAGCTAAAAACTATGGCTACACCTTC
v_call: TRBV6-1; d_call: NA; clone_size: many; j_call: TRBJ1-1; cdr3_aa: CASSERQKAFF; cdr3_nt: TGTGCCAGCAGTGAGAGGCAAAAAGCTTTCTTT
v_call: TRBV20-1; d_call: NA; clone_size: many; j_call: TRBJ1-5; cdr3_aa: CSAGSSGVSNQPQHF; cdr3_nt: TGCAGTGCAGGGTCGTCAGGGGTGAGCAATCAGCCCCAGCATTTT
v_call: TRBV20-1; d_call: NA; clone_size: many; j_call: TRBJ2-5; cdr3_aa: CSADQETQYF; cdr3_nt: TGCAGTGCTGACCAAGAGACCCAGTACTTC
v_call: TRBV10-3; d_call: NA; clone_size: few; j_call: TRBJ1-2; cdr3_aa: CAILGTYGYTF; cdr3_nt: TGTGCCATCCTGGGCACCTATGGCTACACCTTC
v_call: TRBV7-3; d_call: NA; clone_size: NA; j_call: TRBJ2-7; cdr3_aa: CASSLRGIESEQYF; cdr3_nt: TGTGCCAGCAGCTTAAGAGGGATTGAGAGCGAGCAGTACTTC
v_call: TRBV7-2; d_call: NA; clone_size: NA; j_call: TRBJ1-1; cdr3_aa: CASSPGRGTEAFF; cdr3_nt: TGTGCCAGCAGCCCCGGGAGGGGCACTGAAGCTTTCTTT
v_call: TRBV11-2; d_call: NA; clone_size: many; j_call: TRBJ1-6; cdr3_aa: CASSLDPGEYSPLHF; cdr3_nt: TGTGCCAGCAGCTTAGATCCAGGGGAGTATTCACCCCTCCACTTT
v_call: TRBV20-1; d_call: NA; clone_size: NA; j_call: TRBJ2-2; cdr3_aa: CSASPPQNTGELFF; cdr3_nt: TGCAGTGCTAGCCCGCCCCAGAACACCGGGGAGCTGTTTTTT
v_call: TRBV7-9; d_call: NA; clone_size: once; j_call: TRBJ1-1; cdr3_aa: CASSLERRGTEAFF; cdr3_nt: TGTGCCAGCAGCTTAGAAAGGAGGGGCACTGAAGCTTTCTTT
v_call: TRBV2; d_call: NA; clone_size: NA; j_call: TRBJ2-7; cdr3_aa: CASSAMQGSWEQYF; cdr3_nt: TGTGCCAGCAGTGCTATGCAGGGGTCCTGGGAGCAGTACTTC
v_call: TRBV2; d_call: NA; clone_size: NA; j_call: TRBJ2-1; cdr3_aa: CASRDGQIEKLFF; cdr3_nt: TGTGCCAGCAGAGATGGACAGATTGAAAAACTGTTCTTT
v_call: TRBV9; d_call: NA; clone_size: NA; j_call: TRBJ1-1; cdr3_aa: CASSVEHSTEAFF; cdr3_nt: TGTGCCAGCAGCGTAGAACACAGCACTGAAGCTTTCTTT
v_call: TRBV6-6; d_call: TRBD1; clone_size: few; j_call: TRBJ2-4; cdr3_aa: CASSYAGQGALNIQYF; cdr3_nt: TGTGCCAGCAGTTACGCGGGACAGGGGGCGCTGAACATTCAGTACTTC